The sequence of this T cell receptor beta chain was determined in a study of blood T cell repertoires in COVID-19. About the study: Specimens from acute and convalescent COVID-19 originated in the United States, Italy and Spain.

V shed 4 bases, J shed 2 bases, and the junction held 10 bases outside the gene matches. This CDR3 is built from 18 residues. CDR1 and CDR2 from the germline V gene are LGHNA and YSLEER. Authors' methods: Researchers report that nucleated cell counts were estimated from reference gene primer amplification. Libraries were prepared by immunoSEQ multiplex PCR; TCRdb keeps only in-frame clonotypes and omits some of them. That table gives V, J and clone size, and the DNA gave D and trimming. Here the sample spans some 150,000 clones, about 87% being singletons. The J gene is TRBJ2-7, the V gene TRBV4-3; 14 nucleotides agree with TRBD2. Sequencing was performed on peripheral blood. This TCR came from a man in his fifties or sixties with active COVID-19. CDR3 sequence reads: CASSPQMGLAGETYEQYF. In nucleotides, the CDR3 is TGCGCCAGCAGCCCCCAGATGGGACTAGCGGGGGAAACCTACGAGCAGTACTTC.